Reported below is one T cell receptor (beta chain). Its antigen is undetermined. Profiling relied on immunoSEQ multiplex PCR, and the TCRdb table lists in-frame clones only, not all of them. The table shows about 32,000 clones, with approximately 78% occurring only once. These data originate in a study of a mutant IDH1 vaccine in newly diagnosed glioma. CDR3 length: 14 residues. The trim removed 5 bases at V and 4 bases at J, leaving 3 bases unmatched. Germline V lookup: CDR1 SGHAT, CDR2 FQNNGV. Time point denoted: week 35, safety follow-up. Doses comprised 300 ug of mutant IDH1 20-mer peptide each, plus topical imiquimod.

Source: PBMCs, taken from a glioma patient whose treatment included an IDH1 peptide vaccine. The V and J genes are TRBV11-2 and TRBJ1-5, with 9 bases matching TRBD1. This TCR was recovered from a woman under 30 with glioma. The CDR3 loop reads CASSPGTGNQPQHF. The DNA for the CDR3 is TGTGCCAGCAGCCCCGGGACAGGGAATCAGCCCCAGCATTTT.